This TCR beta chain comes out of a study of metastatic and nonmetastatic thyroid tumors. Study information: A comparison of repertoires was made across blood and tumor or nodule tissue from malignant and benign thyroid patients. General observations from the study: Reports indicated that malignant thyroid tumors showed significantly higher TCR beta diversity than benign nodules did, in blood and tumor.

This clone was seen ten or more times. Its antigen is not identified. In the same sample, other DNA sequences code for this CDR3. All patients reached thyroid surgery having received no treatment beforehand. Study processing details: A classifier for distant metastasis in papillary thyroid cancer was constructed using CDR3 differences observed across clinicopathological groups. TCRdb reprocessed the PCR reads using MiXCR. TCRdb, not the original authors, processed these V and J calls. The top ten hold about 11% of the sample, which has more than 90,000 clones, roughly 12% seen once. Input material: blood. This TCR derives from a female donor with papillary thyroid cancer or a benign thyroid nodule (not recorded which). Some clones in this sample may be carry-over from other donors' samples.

CDR3 nucleotide sequence: TGTGCCAGCACCCCCAGCCAAGAGACCCAGTACTTC. Residues: CASTPSQETQYF. The rearrangement uses TRBV6-2 or TRBV6-3 and TRBJ2-5; no clear D. Germline V gives CDR1 MNHEY, CDR2 SVGEGT. Trimming took 7 bases from V and 1 from J, leaving 7 bases between them. This CDR3 comprises 12 residues.